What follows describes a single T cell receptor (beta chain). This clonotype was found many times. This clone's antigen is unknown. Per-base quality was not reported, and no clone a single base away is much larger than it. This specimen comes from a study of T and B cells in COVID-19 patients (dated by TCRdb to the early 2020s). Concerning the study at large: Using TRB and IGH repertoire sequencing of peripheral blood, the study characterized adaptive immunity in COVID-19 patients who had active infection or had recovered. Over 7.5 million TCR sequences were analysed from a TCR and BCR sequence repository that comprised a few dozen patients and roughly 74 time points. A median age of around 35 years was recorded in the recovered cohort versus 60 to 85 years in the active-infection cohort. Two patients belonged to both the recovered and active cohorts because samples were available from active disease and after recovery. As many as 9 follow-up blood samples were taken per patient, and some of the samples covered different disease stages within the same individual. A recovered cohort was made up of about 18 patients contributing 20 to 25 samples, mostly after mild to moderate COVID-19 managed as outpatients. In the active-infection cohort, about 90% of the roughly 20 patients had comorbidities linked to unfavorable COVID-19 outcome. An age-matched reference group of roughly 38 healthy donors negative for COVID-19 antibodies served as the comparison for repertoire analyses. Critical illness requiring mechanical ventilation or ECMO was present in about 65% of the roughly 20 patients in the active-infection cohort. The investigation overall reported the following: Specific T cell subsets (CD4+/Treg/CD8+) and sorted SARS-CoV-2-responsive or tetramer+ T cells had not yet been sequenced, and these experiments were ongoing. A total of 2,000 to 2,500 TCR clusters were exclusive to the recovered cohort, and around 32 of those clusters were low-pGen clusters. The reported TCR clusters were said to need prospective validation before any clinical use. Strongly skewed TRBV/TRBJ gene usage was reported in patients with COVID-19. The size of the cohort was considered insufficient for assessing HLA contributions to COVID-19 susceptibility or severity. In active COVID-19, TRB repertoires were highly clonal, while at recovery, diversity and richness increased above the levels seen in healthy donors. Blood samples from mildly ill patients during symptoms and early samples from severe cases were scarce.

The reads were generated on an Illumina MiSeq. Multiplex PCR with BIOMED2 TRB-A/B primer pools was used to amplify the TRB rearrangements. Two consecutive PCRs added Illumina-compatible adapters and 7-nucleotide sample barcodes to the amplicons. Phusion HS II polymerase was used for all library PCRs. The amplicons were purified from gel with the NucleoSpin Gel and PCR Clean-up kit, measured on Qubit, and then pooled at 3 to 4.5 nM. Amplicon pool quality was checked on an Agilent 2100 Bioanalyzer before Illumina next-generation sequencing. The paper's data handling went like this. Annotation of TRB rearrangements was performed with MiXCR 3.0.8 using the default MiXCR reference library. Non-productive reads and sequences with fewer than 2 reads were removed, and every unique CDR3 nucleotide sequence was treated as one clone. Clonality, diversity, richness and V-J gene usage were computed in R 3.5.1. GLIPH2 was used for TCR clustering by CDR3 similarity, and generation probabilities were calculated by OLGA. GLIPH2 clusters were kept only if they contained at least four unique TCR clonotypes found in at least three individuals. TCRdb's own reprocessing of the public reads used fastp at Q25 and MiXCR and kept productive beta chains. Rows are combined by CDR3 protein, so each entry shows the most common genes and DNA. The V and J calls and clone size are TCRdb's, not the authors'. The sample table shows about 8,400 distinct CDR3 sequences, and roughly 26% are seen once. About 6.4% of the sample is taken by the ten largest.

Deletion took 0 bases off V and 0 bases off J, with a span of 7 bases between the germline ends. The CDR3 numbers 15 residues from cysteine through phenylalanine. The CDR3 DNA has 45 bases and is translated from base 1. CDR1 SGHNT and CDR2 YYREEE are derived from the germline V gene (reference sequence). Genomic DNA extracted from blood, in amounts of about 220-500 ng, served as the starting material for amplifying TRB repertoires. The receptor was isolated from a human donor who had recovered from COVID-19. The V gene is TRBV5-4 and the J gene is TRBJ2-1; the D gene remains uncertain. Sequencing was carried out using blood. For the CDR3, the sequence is CASSLGWSSYNEQFF. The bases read TGTGCCAGCAGCTTGGGCTGGAGCTCCTACAATGAGCAGTTCTTC.